The clone carrying this T cell receptor beta chain was seen just once. This entry is derived from a study of Graves' ophthalmopathy and Graves' hyperthyroidism. The authors amplified TCR beta CDR3 regions from RNA transcripts. RT-PCR with HTBI primers came first, then second-round multiplex PCR. In TCRdb, the multiplex PCR reads were re-called with MiXCR into one record per CDR3 protein. The table includes roughly 220,000 distinct CDR3 sequences, 40% to 50% detected once. V shed 3 bases and J shed 8 bases, with 13 bases lying between them. The germline CDR1 and CDR2 sequences are SGHTA and FQGNSA. This CDR3 contains 14 residues.

The chain employs TRBV7-2 and TRBJ2-2; no definite D call. The origin of this receptor is an adult man with Graves' ophthalmopathy. The sequencing sample was made of peripheral blood. CDR3 DNA sequence: TGTGCCAGCAGCTTTCGACCCGGAGTAGGGGAGCTGTTTTTT. It yields the protein CASSFRPGVGELFF.